Detailed here is one TCR beta chain. What it binds is not known. Stated treatment: roughly 18 received Ad26.COV2.S at low or high dose, single or two shots; several received placebo; per-sample allocation not given. The study sampled participants on day 63 after the first vaccine or placebo injection. At a Boston site, the person donating was an adult of 18-55 years. This specimen belongs to a study of Ad26.COV2.S vaccination and SARS-CoV-2 variants. In the study overall: Ad26.COV2.S shots went into the muscle once or twice, 56 days apart. Study-level points and caveats: From the TCR breadth and depth analyses, total T cell responses may have been underestimated.

Sequenced by immunoSEQ multiplex PCR; TCRdb stores in-frame clones only, minus some. The sample lists approximately 420,000 clones; 75% to 90% were seen once. The sample in question was peripheral blood, obtained in a trial of Ad26.COV2.S vaccine versus placebo. The clonotype was recovered from a person aged 18-65 years who received the Ad26.COV2.S COVID-19 vaccine or a placebo.

Written as DNA, the CDR3 is TGTGCCAGCAGCTTGGCCCACCGGGACAGGGAGTATTTTGGCTACACCTTC. Amino acids: CASSLAHRDREYFGYTF. The chain recombines TRBV5-6 with TRBJ1-2; TRBD1 matches 9 bases. The germline gives CDR1 SGHDT, CDR2 YYEEEE. This CDR3 spans 17 amino acids. The V segment lost 0 bases and the J segment 7 bases; nucleotides outside the gene matches: 13.